The clone carrying this TCR beta chain was observed a few times. The CDR3 length is 15 residues. Germline V gene lookup returns CDR1 MNHEY and CDR2 SMNVEV (reference sequence). V lost 1 base, J lost 10 bases, and 9 bases stayed unmatched. The data were obtained in a study of T cell repertoires in aging, cancer and after chemotherapy. Study context: Pre- and post-chemotherapy samples were paired from chronic lymphocytic leukemia patients treated with fludarabine- or bendamustine-based regimens.

TRB rearrangements spanning V, D and J were amplified using mixed TRB-A/B primers. A single record per CDR3 protein comes from TCRdb applying MiXCR to the multiplex PCR reads. The sample has approximately 6,600 distinct CDR3 sequences; less than 30% are singletons. TCR beta rearrangements were amplified from peripheral blood genomic DNA. This sequence originates from a human donor with a blood cancer. The donor label of this sample is uncertain. The chain uses TRBV27 and TRBJ1-4; TRBD1 matches 7 bases. Material: blood. DNA of the CDR3: TGTGCCAGCAGTTTATTGGGCAGGGGGTATCTAAAACTGTTTTTT. Its translation is CASSLLGRGYLKLFF.